Below are 12 T cell receptor beta chains sequenced from a single sample in a study of blood T cell repertoires in COVID-19. Clones were sequenced by immunoSEQ multiplex PCR, and TCRdb holds only the in-frame ones, with some missing. The repertoire holds under 200,000 clones, with approximately 91% as singletons. The sample was peripheral blood. The receptor set was obtained from a young man with acute or convalescent COVID-19.

The chain uses TRBV5-1 and TRBJ2-3, with TRBD1 matching 9 bases. V lost 1 base, J lost 4 bases, and 1 base stayed unmatched. CDR1 SGHRS and CDR2 YFSETQ come from the germline V gene. CDR3 length: 14 amino acids. CDR3: CASSLTGGADTQYF. The CDR3 DNA follows: TGCGCCAGCAGCTTGACAGGGGGCGCAGATACGCAGTATTTT.

This clone has more than one count but fewer than ten. The gene calls are TRBV30 and TRBJ1-2; possibly TRBD1 for D (5 bases). Trimming removed 8 bases at V and 4 bases at J, with 17 bases between. The germline CDR1 and CDR2 sequences are GTSNPN and SVGIG (reference sequence). The CDR3 has 13 residues. The CDR3 DNA is TGTGCCGGGGCTCCGCAGGCTGGCTATGGCTACACCTTC. As protein: CAGAPQAGYGYTF.

This clone turned up a few times. This rearrangement joins TRBV7-6 to TRBJ1-1; TRBD1 might be the D (5 bases). This CDR3 is built from 15 residues. The germline CDR1 and CDR2 sequences are SGHVS and FNYEAQ. V lost 0 bases and J 1 base, leaving 9 bases between the germline ends. The CDR3 reads CASSLAEGPNTEAFF. Written as DNA, the CDR3 is TGTGCCAGCAGCTTAGCGGAGGGGCCGAACACTGAAGCTTTCTTT. Based on the CDR3 plus reference TRBV7-6 and TRBJ1-1, the full variable domain is GAGVSQSPRYKVTKRGQDVALRCDPISGHVSLYWYRQALGQGPEFLTYFNYEAQQDKSGLPNDRFSAERPEGSISTLTIQRTEQRDSAMYRCASSLAEGPNTEAFFGQGTRLTVV.

The gene calls are TRBV15 and TRBJ1-6, with 9 bases identical to TRBD1. The germline gives CDR1 LNHNV, CDR2 YYDKDF (reference sequence). This CDR3 region has 18 residues. V shed 1 base and J 1 base; nucleotides not matched to a gene: 5. CDR3 residues: CATSRAAGTGSYNSPLHF. In DNA, the CDR3 is TGTGCCACCAGCAGAGCAGCCGGGACAGGGTCCTATAATTCACCCCTCCACTTT.

The chain joins TRBV12-5 to TRBJ1-5, with a weak D call TRBD1 (5 bases). There are 17 residues in the CDR3. Germline V CDR1 and CDR2: LGHNT, FRNRAP. Trimming stripped 5 bases from V and 4 bases from J, with 21 bases between. The DNA of the CDR3 is TGTGCTAGTGGTCCGGCGACAGTTTCAATAGGGAATCAGCCCCAGCATTTT. This sequence encodes CASGPATVSIGNQPQHF. The full variable domain, completed using reference TRBV12-5 and TRBJ1-5, is DARVTQTPRHKVTEMGQEVTMRCQPILGHNTVFWYRQTMMQGLELLAYFRNRAPLDDSGMPKDRFSAEMPDATLATLKIQPSEPRDSAVYFCASGPATVSIGNQPQHFGDGTRLSIL.

This rearrangement joins TRBV5-1 to TRBJ2-3; 12 bases align to TRBD2. The V segment lost 2 bases and the J segment 6 bases; nucleotides outside the gene matches: 4. Germline CDR1 SGHRS, CDR2 YFSETQ. The CDR3 covers 15 residues. The CDR3 bases are TGCGCCAGCAGCTTCCTAGCGGGGGGGCCTGATACGCAGTATTTT. Its translation is CASSFLAGGPDTQYF.

J is TRBJ1-1 and V is TRBV6-5, with 7 bases identical to TRBD1. With V trimmed by 4 bases and J by 11 bases, 13 bases remained unmatched. This CDR3 region has 14 residues. Germline-derived CDR1 and CDR2 are MNHEY and SVGAGI. The CDR3 loop reads CASSLGGNIPEAFF. DNA for the CDR3: TGTGCCAGCAGTTTAGGGGGCAACATCCCGGAGGCTTTCTTT.

The table lists this clone with a count of one. The V gene is TRBV7-6, the J gene TRBJ2-1; D perhaps matches TRBD2 (6 bases). CDR3 size: 15 residues. Germline CDR1 reads SGHVS; CDR2 reads FNYEAQ. V lost 2 bases and J 5 bases, leaving 13 bases between the germline ends. The CDR3 coding sequence is TGTGCCAGCAGCTTAAGAGGACTAACGAACAATGAGCAGTTCTTC. It is translated as CASSLRGLTNNEQFF.

The genes are TRBV15 and TRBJ1-4, with TRBD1 matching 7 bases. Losses at the gene ends were 4 bases for V and 4 bases for J; bases not matched to a gene: 9. Per the germline V gene, CDR1 is LNHNV and CDR2 is YYDKDF (reference sequence). This CDR3 has 16 amino acids. This CDR3 reads CATSKYRDSYNEKLFF. CDR3 nucleotide sequence: TGTGCCACCAGCAAATACCGGGACAGCTATAATGAAAAACTGTTTTTT.

This clone has only one observation. This CDR3 is also generated by other DNA sequences in the sample. The chain's CDR3 is CASSIQRTAMNTEAFF. The CDR3 bases are TGTGCCAGTAGTATCCAAAGGACAGCGATGAACACTGAAGCTTTCTTT. The chain couples TRBV19 to TRBJ1-1; perhaps TRBD1 as D (6 bases). V gave up 3 bases and J gave up 0 bases, with 14 bases separating them. This CDR3 has 16 amino acids. Germline assignment: CDR1 LNHDA and CDR2 SQIVND (reference sequence).

The V gene is TRBV19, the J gene TRBJ2-3, with 11 bases identical to TRBD1. V shed 5 bases and J 5 bases; nucleotides not matched to a gene: 6. CDR1 is LNHDA, CDR2 SQIVND, per germline (reference sequence). This CDR3 has 15 amino acids. The CDR3 sequence: CASSVGTGGGDTQYF. CDR3 DNA sequence: TGTGCCAGTAGTGTCGGGACAGGGGGAGGAGATACGCAGTATTTT.

This clone was recorded once. The V gene is TRBV29-1, the J gene TRBJ2-1, with 7 positions matching TRBD1. The CDR3 is 12 amino acids. Germline CDR1 SQVTM, CDR2 ANQGSEA. V was clipped by 6 bases and J by 3 bases; unmatched bases: 2. The CDR3 region has the DNA TGCAGCGTGGGACAGTACTACAATGAGCAGTTCTTC. Protein: CSVGQYYNEQFF.